This T cell receptor (beta chain) came from a study of patients and donors after allogeneic stem cell transplantation. TCRdb independently ran MiXCR on the RT-PCR reads; one entry per CDR3 protein. This sample carries about a million distinct CDR3 sequences, roughly 17% of them seen once, and the ten largest clones take under 6.5%. The V end lost 3 bases, the J end lost 5 bases, and 7 bases lay between the germline ends. CDR1 is DFQATT and CDR2 is SNEGSKA in the germline V gene (reference sequence). This CDR3 contains 11 residues. This clonotype occurred a few times. This clonotype originated in a human donor who was either an allogeneic HSCT recipient or a stem cell or donor lymphocyte infusion donor (not recorded which). It is not recorded whose cells these are; they may come from a transplant donor. Sequencing used blood, either unsorted or a sorted T cell fraction (not recorded which). V gene TRBV20-1 combines with J gene TRBJ2-5, with D uncertain. CDR3 sequence: CSASTLETQYF. Here the CDR3 DNA reads TGCAGTGCTAGCACCCTGGAGACCCAGTACTTC.